This TCR beta chain stems from a study of shared clonotypes between healthy human individuals. General observations from the study: Shared across a few donors were around 5% of the naive CD4 clonotypes.

Per germline, CDR1 SEHNR and CDR2 FQNEAQ (reference sequence). The ends lost 4 bases at V and 0 bases at J; junction bases unmatched: 7. The CDR3 has 18 residues. Over several immunoSEQ plates, each subset's genomic DNA was distributed in even portions. The table came from immunoSEQ multiplex PCR; TCRdb's copy has only in-frame clones and leaves some out. The table has approximately 1,000,000 clones, roughly 77% seen once. A word on this clone: Its antigen is as yet unknown.

This TCR derives from a man aged 18 to 30 in good health. Some clones in this sample may be carry-over from other donors' samples. Sequenced material: memory CD4+ T cells from PBMCs. Subset defined: CD45RA-negative fraction. The V and J genes are TRBV7-9 and TRBJ2-4; 12 positions agree with TRBD1. DNA for the CDR3: TGTGCCAGCAGCTCATACCGGGACAGGGGGCAAGCCAAAAACATTCAGTACTTC. It yields the protein CASSSYRDRGQAKNIQYF.